This note documents a single T cell receptor (beta chain) sequence. The antigen remains unidentified. The sample is drawn from a study of cytomegalovirus exposure and HLA in healthy donors. Study-level points and caveats: The investigators catalogued 150 or so TCR beta chains as cytomegalovirus-associated. Judged likely to be a sequencing artifact was a cluster of highly shared sequence variants. Reports described diagnosis of cytomegalovirus status by the classifier as highly specific and sensitive.

These donors, healthy bone marrow donors, were studied. A multiplex PCR was run with 60 Vbeta primers and 13 Jbeta primers. This table comes from immunoSEQ multiplex PCR, and its TCRdb copy is limited to in-frame clones, with some not included. The table includes under 200,000 clones, under 85% detected once. This CDR3 region has 14 residues. The germline gives CDR1 SGHRS, CDR2 YFSETQ. V lost 2 bases to trimming and J lost 1 base; unmatched junction nucleotides: 2. The sequencing sample was made of PBMCs. The TCR comes from a woman in her 30s in good health and CMV-seronegative. The chain couples TRBV5-1 to TRBJ1-1, with 7 bases fitting TRBD1. The CDR3 reads CASSFDRANTEAFF. CDR3 DNA sequence: TGCGCCAGCAGCTTCGACAGGGCGAACACTGAAGCTTTCTTT. The full variable domain, in which reference TRBV5-1 and TRBJ1-1 provide the parts outside the CDR3, is KAGVTQTPRYLIKTRGQQVTLSCSPISGHRSVSWYQQTPGQGLQFLFEYFSETQRNKGNFPGRFSGRQFSNSRSEMNVSTLELGDSALYLCASSFDRANTEAFFGQGTRLTVV.